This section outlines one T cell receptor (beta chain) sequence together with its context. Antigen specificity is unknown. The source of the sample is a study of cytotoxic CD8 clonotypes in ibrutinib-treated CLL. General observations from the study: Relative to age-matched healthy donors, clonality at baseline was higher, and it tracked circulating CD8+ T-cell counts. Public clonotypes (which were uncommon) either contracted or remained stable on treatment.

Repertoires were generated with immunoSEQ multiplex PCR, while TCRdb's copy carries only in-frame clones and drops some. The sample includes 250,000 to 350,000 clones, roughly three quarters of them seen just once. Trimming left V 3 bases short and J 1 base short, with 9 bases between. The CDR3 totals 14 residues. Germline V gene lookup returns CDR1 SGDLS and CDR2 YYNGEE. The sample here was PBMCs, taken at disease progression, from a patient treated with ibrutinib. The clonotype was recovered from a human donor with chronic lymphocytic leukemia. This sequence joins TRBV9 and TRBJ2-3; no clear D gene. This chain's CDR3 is CASSEGRGTDTQYF. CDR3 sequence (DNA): TGTGCCAGCAGCGAGGGCCGCGGCACAGATACGCAGTATTTT.